Listed below are T cell receptor beta chains from one sample, sequenced in a study of T cell responses to AZD1222 COVID-19 vaccine. TCRdb's table, derived via immunoSEQ multiplex PCR, lists solely in-frame clones and lacks some. The data contain over 150,000 clones, 85% to 95% of them singletons. Sequencing was performed on peripheral blood, taken 28 days after the second dose of the MenACWY control vaccine. The receptors shown here come from an adult who received the MenACWY meningococcal vaccine as a control. CDR3s include the opening cysteine and the closing phenylalanine or tryptophan. Fields, in order: clone size, J gene, D gene, V gene, CDR3 protein, CDR3 DNA. D genes are given only for firm matches. Clone size appears in some rows only: once, few, many, or a class for an expanded clone.

clone_size: .
j_call: TRBJ2-2
d_call: .
v_call: TRBV7-2
cdr3_aa: CASSFKGGRGAASGELFF
cdr3_nt: TGTGCCAGCAGCTTTAAAGGGGGGAGGGGCGCTGCTTCCGGGGAGCTGTTTTTT

clone_size: .
j_call: TRBJ1-2
d_call: TRBD1
v_call: TRBV5-1
cdr3_aa: CASSQPLDGGGYNYGYTF
cdr3_nt: TGCGCCAGCAGCCAACCCCTGGATGGAGGGGGCTATAATTATGGCTACACCTTC

clone_size: .
j_call: TRBJ2-7
d_call: TRBD2
v_call: TRBV4-1
cdr3_aa: CASSQGGGGYTYEQYF
cdr3_nt: TGCGCCAGCAGCCAAGGGGGCGGGGGGTACACCTACGAGCAGTACTTC

clone_size: .
j_call: TRBJ1-2
d_call: .
v_call: TRBV6-1
cdr3_aa: CASSESWGNYGYTF
cdr3_nt: TGTGCCAGCAGTGAAAGTTGGGGTAACTATGGCTACACCTTC

clone_size: .
j_call: TRBJ2-7
d_call: .
v_call: TRBV14
cdr3_aa: CASSQDSGQLSYEQYF
cdr3_nt: TGTGCCAGCAGCCAAGATTCGGGGCAGCTTTCCTACGAGCAGTACTTC

clone_size: .
j_call: TRBJ1-3
d_call: .
v_call: TRBV6-5
cdr3_aa: CATLAPSGNTIYF
cdr3_nt: TGTGCAACCCTAGCCCCATCTGGAAACACCATATATTTT

clone_size: .
j_call: TRBJ1-2
d_call: .
v_call: TRBV23-1
cdr3_aa: CASSPEKQSYGYTF
cdr3_nt: TGCGCCAGCAGTCCAGAGAAACAGAGCTATGGCTACACCTTC

clone_size: .
j_call: TRBJ1-1
d_call: .
v_call: TRBV7-9
cdr3_aa: CASSRWGGMNTEAFF
cdr3_nt: TGTGCCAGCAGCAGGTGGGGCGGGATGAACACTGAAGCTTTCTTT

clone_size: .
j_call: TRBJ2-7
d_call: TRBD2
v_call: TRBV7-9
cdr3_aa: CASSGSGEPYEQYF
cdr3_nt: TGTGCCAGCAGCGGTAGCGGGGAACCCTACGAGCAGTACTTC

clone_size: .
j_call: TRBJ1-3
d_call: .
v_call: TRBV27
cdr3_aa: CASSLLGTLSSGNTIYF
cdr3_nt: TGTGCCAGCAGTTTATTAGGGACCCTGAGCTCTGGAAACACCATATATTTT

clone_size: .
j_call: TRBJ1-2
d_call: .
v_call: TRBV19
cdr3_aa: CASSTGTSSYGYTF
cdr3_nt: TGTGCCAGTAGTACCGGGACATCCTCCTATGGCTACACCTTC

clone_size: once
j_call: TRBJ1-2
d_call: .
v_call: TRBV11-3
cdr3_aa: CASSPGFYLSLNYGYTF
cdr3_nt: TGTGCCAGCAGCCCGGGATTCTATCTATCTCTAAACTATGGCTACACCTTC

clone_size: .
j_call: TRBJ2-3
d_call: .
v_call: TRBV28
cdr3_aa: CASSPLDGLSSTDTQYF
cdr3_nt: TGTGCCAGCAGCCCCCTAGACGGACTTTCTAGCACAGATACGCAGTATTTT

clone_size: .
j_call: TRBJ1-1
d_call: TRBD1
v_call: TRBV4-3
cdr3_aa: CASSRSRTGGGTEAFF
cdr3_nt: TGCGCCAGCAGCCGGTCCCGGACAGGCGGGGGCACTGAAGCTTTCTTT

clone_size: .
j_call: TRBJ1-6
d_call: .
v_call: TRBV18
cdr3_aa: CASSPASDNSPLHF
cdr3_nt: TGTGCCAGCTCACCGGCATCAGATAATTCACCCCTCCACTTT

clone_size: .
j_call: TRBJ2-1
d_call: TRBD1
v_call: TRBV29-1
cdr3_aa: CSVATGQGAREQFF
cdr3_nt: TGCAGCGTCGCTACAGGACAGGGGGCCAGGGAGCAGTTCTTC

clone_size: .
j_call: TRBJ1-5
d_call: .
v_call: TRBV3-1/TRBV3-2
cdr3_aa: CASSRGEGQPQHF
cdr3_nt: TGTGCCAGCAGCCGGGGGGAGGGTCAGCCCCAGCATTTT

clone_size: .
j_call: TRBJ1-6
d_call: .
v_call: TRBV2
cdr3_aa: CASSETSSPLHF
cdr3_nt: TGTGCCAGCAGTGAGACGAGTTCACCCCTCCACTTT

clone_size: .
j_call: TRBJ2-2
d_call: TRBD2
v_call: TRBV5-5
cdr3_aa: CASSRPGLADYTGELFF
cdr3_nt: TGTGCCAGCAGCCGACCCGGACTAGCTGATTACACCGGGGAGCTGTTTTTT

clone_size: .
j_call: TRBJ2-1
d_call: .
v_call: TRBV19
cdr3_aa: CASSILGTLYNEQFF
cdr3_nt: TGTGCCAGTAGTATCCTGGGGACCCTCTACAATGAGCAGTTCTTC

clone_size: .
j_call: TRBJ1-3
d_call: .
v_call: TRBV7-2
cdr3_aa: CASSLAAGSFSGNTIYF
cdr3_nt: TGTGCCAGCAGCTTAGCCGCTGGCTCCTTCTCTGGAAACACCATATATTTT

clone_size: .
j_call: TRBJ2-1
d_call: .
v_call: TRBV6-6
cdr3_aa: CASIQYNEQFF
cdr3_nt: TGTGCCAGCATCCAGTACAATGAGCAGTTCTTC

clone_size: .
j_call: TRBJ1-4
d_call: TRBD1
v_call: TRBV5-5
cdr3_aa: CASSPGARQGANEKLFF
cdr3_nt: TGTGCCAGCAGCCCCGGGGCCCGACAGGGGGCCAATGAAAAACTGTTTTTT

clone_size: once
j_call: TRBJ1-1
d_call: .
v_call: TRBV27
cdr3_aa: CASSASPMGDTEAFF
cdr3_nt: TGTGCCAGCAGTGCCTCTCCCATGGGGGACACTGAAGCTTTCTTT

clone_size: .
j_call: TRBJ1-2
d_call: .
v_call: TRBV12-3/TRBV12-4
cdr3_aa: CASSQSNYGYTF
cdr3_nt: TGTGCCAGCAGTCAAAGTAACTATGGCTACACCTTC

clone_size: .
j_call: TRBJ2-7
d_call: .
v_call: TRBV11-2
cdr3_aa: CASSLEPRPTYEQYF
cdr3_nt: TGTGCCAGCAGCTTAGAGCCTAGACCCACCTACGAGCAGTACTTC

clone_size: .
j_call: TRBJ1-2
d_call: .
v_call: TRBV4-1
cdr3_aa: CASSQDPGTYGYTF
cdr3_nt: TGCGCCAGCAGCCAAGACCCGGGGACGTATGGCTACACCTTC

clone_size: .
j_call: TRBJ1-6
d_call: TRBD1
v_call: TRBV28
cdr3_aa: CASSLTGPSDYNSPLHF
cdr3_nt: TGTGCCAGCAGTCTGACAGGGCCGAGCGATTATAATTCACCCCTCCACTTT

clone_size: once
j_call: TRBJ1-3
d_call: .
v_call: TRBV30
cdr3_aa: CASDDLSGNTIYF
cdr3_nt: TGTGCCTCCGACGACCTCTCTGGAAACACCATATATTTT

clone_size: once
j_call: TRBJ1-1
d_call: .
v_call: TRBV24-1
cdr3_aa: CATSEASHMNTEAFF
cdr3_nt: TGTGCCACCAGTGAAGCCAGCCACATGAACACTGAAGCTTTCTTT

clone_size: .
j_call: TRBJ2-2
d_call: .
v_call: TRBV3-1/TRBV3-2
cdr3_aa: CASSPWDWNTGELFF
cdr3_nt: TGTGCCAGCAGCCCCTGGGACTGGAACACCGGGGAGCTGTTTTTT

clone_size: once
j_call: TRBJ1-4
d_call: .
v_call: TRBV3-1/TRBV3-2
cdr3_aa: CASSQGGATNEKLFF
cdr3_nt: TGTGCCAGCAGCCAAGGAGGGGCGACTAATGAAAAACTGTTTTTT

clone_size: .
j_call: TRBJ2-3
d_call: .
v_call: TRBV9
cdr3_aa: CASSVGRIDTQYF
cdr3_nt: TGTGCCAGCAGCGTAGGGCGGATCGATACGCAGTATTTT